This TCR beta chain was observed in a study of blood T cell repertoires in COVID-19. About the study: The analysed material was cDNA or gDNA that came from T cells, B-cell-depleted T cells, or PBMCs.

This CDR3 is built from 19 residues. Germline CDR1 is WNHNN and CDR2 is SYGVQD (reference sequence). J gave up 2 bases and V 2 bases, and 13 bases lay outside the gene matches. Study processing details: Amplification of reference gene primers provided the estimated nucleated cell counts. Generated by immunoSEQ multiplex PCR, the TCRdb table keeps only in-frame clones and is missing some. That table furnishes V, J and clone size, whereas the DNA furnished D and trimming. Among under 200,000 clones listed, roughly 84% were seen once. This clone was recorded a few times. The V and J genes are TRBV10-1 and TRBJ1-4; 8 bases match TRBD1. Specimen: peripheral blood. The clonotype originates from a man aged 55 to 70 who had recovered from COVID-19. In DNA form, the CDR3 reads TGCGCCAGCAGTGAGGAGAAGAGGCAGGGGGCGTTCACTAATGAAAAACTGTTTTTT. As protein: CASSEEKRQGAFTNEKLFF.